The rows below give T cell receptor beta chains drawn from one sample of a study of blood T cell repertoires in COVID-19. Assay used: immunoSEQ multiplex PCR; TCRdb lists only in-frame clones, some missing. The table lists roughly 43,000 clones, around 83% of them singletons, with 13% in the top ten. The source material was peripheral blood. The receptor set was obtained from a woman in her 70s in a cohort sampled during active COVID-19. CDR3s include the opening cysteine and the closing phenylalanine or tryptophan. D genes are given only for firm matches. Clone size, where shown, is once, few, many, or a class for clones that have expanded.

J | size | D | V | DNA | CDR3
TRBJ2-7 | - | TRBD1 | TRBV5-1 | TGCGCCAGCAGCAGCGGACAGGGTTGGGACGAGCAGTACTTC | CASSSGQGWDEQYF
TRBJ2-4 | - | TRBD2 | TRBV7-9 | TGTGCCAGCAGCTTAGAAGGGGGACTAGCGGGAGTAAACATTCAGTACTTC | CASSLEGGLAGVNIQYF
TRBJ1-5 | once | - | TRBV28 | TGTGCCAGCAGTTTAGGGGCGGGGGGCGGAAGACGTCAGCCCCAGCATTTT | CASSLGAGGGRRQPQHF
TRBJ1-1 | - | - | TRBV12-3/TRBV12-4 | TGTGCCAGCAGCCCGGCTTGGGCCGAAGCTTTCTTT | CASSPAWAEAFF
TRBJ2-5 | - | TRBD2 | TRBV3-1/TRBV3-2 | TGTGCCAGCAGCCTTTCGCGGGAGAGCCCCCAAGAGACCCAGTACTTC | CASSLSRESPQETQYF
TRBJ2-4 | - | - | TRBV18 | TGTGCCAGCTCACCTGTACTCTTAGGGGACATTCAGTACTTC | CASSPVLLGDIQYF
TRBJ2-2 | - | TRBD1 | TRBV6-2/TRBV6-3 | TGTGCCAGCAGTTGGGATCGGACAGGGGGCAACACCGGGGAGCTGTTTTTT | CASSWDRTGGNTGELFF
TRBJ1-2 | once | - | TRBV14 | TGTGCCAGCAGCCAAACGGTATCTGGCTACACCTTC | CASSQTVSGYTF
TRBJ2-3 | once | TRBD1 | TRBV9 | TGTGCCAGCAGCGGTACAGGGGGCGCAGATACGCAGTATTTT | CASSGTGGADTQYF
TRBJ2-1 | - | - | TRBV5-1 | TGCGCCAGCAGCTTGGGGCAGGGTAGAGATGAGCAGTTCTTC | CASSLGQGRDEQFF
TRBJ1-1 | - | - | TRBV18 | TGTGCCAGCTCTCCCCGGACGGGGGACACTGAAGCTTTCTTT | CASSPRTGDTEAFF
TRBJ2-5 | - | TRBD2 | TRBV9 | TGTGCCAGCAGCCCACGACTAGCGGTAGAGACCCAGTACTTC | CASSPRLAVETQYF
TRBJ1-3 | once | - | TRBV27 | TGTGCCAGCAGTCTCACGAGCGGCTCTGGAAACACCATATATTTT | CASSLTSGSGNTIYF
TRBJ2-7 | - | TRBD1 | TRBV18 | TGTGCCAGCTCACCACCGGGACAGGGCCTTCGCGAGCAATACTTC | CASSPPGQGLREQYF
TRBJ2-2 | - | TRBD2 | TRBV11-2 | TGTGCCAGCAGCTCACTAGCGGGCCCCACTCTCGGGGAGCTGTTTTTT | CASSSLAGPTLGELFF
TRBJ2-1 | - | - | TRBV5-1 | TGCGCCAGCAGCCTACAGGGTGTCGGGTACAATGAGCAGTTCTTC | CASSLQGVGYNEQFF
TRBJ2-1 | - | TRBD2 | TRBV27 | TGTGCCAGCAGTTTATCGGGACTAGCGGGAGAAATCACTGGGAATGAGCAGTTCTTC | CASSLSGLAGEITGNEQFF
TRBJ2-7 | - | - | TRBV27 | TGTGCCAGCAGTGAAGTAGCGAGCGAGCAGTACTTC | CASSEVASEQYF
TRBJ1-1 | - | - | TRBV28 | TGTGCCAGCAGCTCCGTCGGAAGGGGCACTGAAGCTTTCTTT | CASSSVGRGTEAFF
TRBJ1-1 | - | - | TRBV7-2 | TGTGCCAGCAGCTTAGGAGAGGACACTGAAGCTTTCTTT | CASSLGEDTEAFF
TRBJ1-6 | - | - | TRBV10-2 | TGCGCCAGCAGTGAGTCGACAGGATCACCCCTCCACTTT | CASSESTGSPLHF
TRBJ2-3 | - | - | TRBV7-2 | TGTGCCAGCAGCTTAGCTAGCGGCACAGATACGCAGTATTTT | CASSLASGTDTQYF
TRBJ2-2 | - | TRBD2 | TRBV19 | TGTGCCAGTAGACTAGCGGGAGGGACCGGGGAGCTGTTTTTT | CASRLAGGTGELFF
TRBJ2-1 | once | TRBD2 | TRBV9 | TGTGCCAGCAGCGTAGAGGGACTAGCTTCGGGTGAGCAGTTCTTC | CASSVEGLASGEQFF
TRBJ2-1 | - | - | TRBV29-1 | TGCAGCGTTTCCCTCTTCAATGAGCAGTTCTTC | CSVSLFNEQFF
TRBJ1-1 | - | - | TRBV4-2 | TGTGCCAGCAGCCAAGATGGAGGTCGTCCCGGGTCTAACCCTGAAGCTTTCTTT | CASSQDGGRPGSNPEAFF
TRBJ2-3 | - | TRBD1 | TRBV5-1 | TGCGCCAGCAGCCCGACAGGGGGATTACTCACAGATACGCAGTATTTT | CASSPTGGLLTDTQYF
TRBJ1-6 | - | - | TRBV30 | TGTGCCTGGAGTGTGGGAAGGGGATCACCCCTCCACTTT | CAWSVGRGSPLHF
TRBJ2-3 | - | - | TRBV11-2 | TGTGCCAGCAGCTTACGGGCGACCCTCGGAGGGCCCACAGATACGCAGTATTTT | CASSLRATLGGPTDTQYF
TRBJ1-2 | few | TRBD1 | TRBV11-2 | TGTGCCAGCAGCCCTGGGACAGGGGGGATCAATAACTATGGCTACACCTTC | CASSPGTGGINNYGYTF
TRBJ1-6 | few | - | TRBV3-1/TRBV3-2 | TGTGCCAGCAGCCAGAGGGACTCCTGGGCTGACGCATATAATTCACCCCTCCACTTT | CASSQRDSWADAYNSPLHF
TRBJ2-1 | - | TRBD2 | TRBV3-1/TRBV3-2 | TGTGCCAGCAGCCAAGATTTCGGGAGGCACAATGAGCAGTTCTTC | CASSQDFGRHNEQFF
TRBJ2-1 | - | TRBD2 | TRBV7-2 | TGTGCCAGCAGCTTAGAGGGTAGCGGGGGGATGCAGTTCTTC | CASSLEGSGGMQFF
TRBJ2-2 | - | TRBD2 | TRBV7-9 | TGTGCCAGCAGGCGTAGTCCGGGACTAGCGAGCACCGGGGAGCTGTTTTTT | CASRRSPGLASTGELFF
TRBJ1-1 | - | - | TRBV19 | TGTGCCAGTAGTATAGACAACAGGGTCTCCGAAGCTTTCTTT | CASSIDNRVSEAFF
TRBJ2-1 | once | TRBD2 | TRBV27 | TGTGCCGCGGGCAGCGGGAGTGGCAATGAGCAGTTCTTC | CAAGSGSGNEQFF
TRBJ2-3 | - | TRBD2 | TRBV30 | TGTGCCTGGAGAAGGTGGCGGGAGGGCCCCGATACGCAGTATTTT | CAWRRWREGPDTQYF
TRBJ1-2 | - | TRBD1 | TRBV11-2 | TGTGCCAGCAGCCCAAGACAGGGGGCGGGCTATGGCTACACCTTC | CASSPRQGAGYGYTF
TRBJ2-2 | - | TRBD1 | TRBV7-2 | TGTGCCAGCAGTTTAACCGACAGGGCAAAGGAGCTGTTTTTT | CASSLTDRAKELFF
TRBJ2-7 | - | TRBD2 | TRBV3-1/TRBV3-2 | TGTGCCAGCAGCCGACTAGCGGGAGGGCACCACGAGCAGTACTTC | CASSRLAGGHHEQYF
TRBJ2-2 | - | TRBD2 | TRBV10-3 | TGTGCCATCAAAAATGGGGCTAGCGGGAGGGCCCCGGTCACCGGGGAGCTGTTTTTT | CAIKNGASGRAPVTGELFF
TRBJ2-2 | - | - | TRBV12-1 | TGTGCCAGCAGCTTTCTGACAGGGGGGACCGGGGAGCTGTTTTTT | CASSFLTGGTGELFF